This T cell receptor (beta chain) derives from a study of cytomegalovirus exposure and HLA in healthy donors. The PCR used 60 Vbeta and 13 Jbeta primers. Libraries were prepared by immunoSEQ multiplex PCR; TCRdb keeps only in-frame clonotypes and omits some of them. Counted here are more than 95,000 clones, approximately 80% occurring once; the ten biggest clones make up 3.5% to 4.5%. As for this clone: Germline and junction disagree at one end, which may indicate a read error.

The TCR sequence derives from a man aged 25 to 45 in good health and CMV-seropositive. Source material: PBMCs.

CDR3 loop: CASSPWTGGSYEQYF. The CDR3 DNA is TGTGCTAGCAGCCCCTGGACAGGGGGATCCTACGAGCAGTACTTC. The chain joins TRBV7-7 to TRBJ2-7, with 10 bases matching TRBD1. The germline V gene has CDR1 SSHAT and CDR2 FNYEAQ (reference sequence). This CDR3 has 15 amino acids.